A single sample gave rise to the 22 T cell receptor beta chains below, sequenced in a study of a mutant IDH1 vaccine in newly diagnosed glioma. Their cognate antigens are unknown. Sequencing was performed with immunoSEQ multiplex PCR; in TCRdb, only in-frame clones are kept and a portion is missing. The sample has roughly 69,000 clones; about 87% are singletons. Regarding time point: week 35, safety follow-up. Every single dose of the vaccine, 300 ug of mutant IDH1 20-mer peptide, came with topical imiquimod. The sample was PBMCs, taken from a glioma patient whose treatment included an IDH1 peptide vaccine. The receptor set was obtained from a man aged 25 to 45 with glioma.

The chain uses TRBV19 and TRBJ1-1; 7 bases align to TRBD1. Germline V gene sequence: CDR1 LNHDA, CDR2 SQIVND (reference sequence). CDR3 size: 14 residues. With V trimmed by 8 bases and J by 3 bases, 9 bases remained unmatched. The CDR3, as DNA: TGTGCCAGTCGGTACAGGGGCAGCTACACTGAAGCTTTCTTT. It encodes CASRYRGSYTEAFF.

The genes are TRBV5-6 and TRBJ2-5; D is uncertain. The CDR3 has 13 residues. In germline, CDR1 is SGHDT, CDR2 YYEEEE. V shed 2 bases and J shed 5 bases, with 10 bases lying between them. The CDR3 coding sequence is TGTGCCAGCAGCTTTGTCGACAAGGAGACCCAGTACTTC. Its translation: CASSFVDKETQYF.

Here the CDR3 DNA reads TGTGCCAGCAGCCTACAGGGGGCTGTGGGCAATCAGCCCCAGCATTTT. Translated, it gives CASSLQGAVGNQPQHF. This chain joins TRBV28 and TRBJ1-5, with 9 bases that match TRBD1. The CDR3 runs to 16 residues. Trimming cost V 6 bases and J 2 bases; bases outside gene matches: 8. CDR1 is MDHEN and CDR2 is SYDVKM in the germline V gene.

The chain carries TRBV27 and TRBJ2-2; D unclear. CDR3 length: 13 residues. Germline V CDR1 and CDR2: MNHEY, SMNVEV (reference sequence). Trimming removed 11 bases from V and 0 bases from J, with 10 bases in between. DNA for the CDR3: TGTGCCTCGGCGGTTACGAACACCGGGGAGCTGTTTTTT. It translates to CASAVTNTGELFF.

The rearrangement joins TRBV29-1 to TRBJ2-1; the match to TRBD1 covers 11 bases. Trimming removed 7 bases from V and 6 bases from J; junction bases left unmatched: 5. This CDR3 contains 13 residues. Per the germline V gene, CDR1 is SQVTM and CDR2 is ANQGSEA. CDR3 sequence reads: CSASGQGGNEQFF. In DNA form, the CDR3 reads TGCAGCGCCTCGGGACAGGGGGGCAATGAGCAGTTCTTC.

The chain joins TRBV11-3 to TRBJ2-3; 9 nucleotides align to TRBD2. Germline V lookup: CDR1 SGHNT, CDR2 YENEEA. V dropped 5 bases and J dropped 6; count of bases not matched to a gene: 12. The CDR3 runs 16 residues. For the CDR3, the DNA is TGTGCCAGCAGCCGGGGTATAGGCGGGGGGGCGGATACGCAGTATTTT. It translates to CASSRGIGGGADTQYF.

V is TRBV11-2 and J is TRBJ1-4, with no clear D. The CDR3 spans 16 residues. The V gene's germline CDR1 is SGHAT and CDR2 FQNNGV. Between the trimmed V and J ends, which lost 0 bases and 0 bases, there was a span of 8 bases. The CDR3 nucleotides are TGTGCCAGCAGCTTAGAAGGCGGGGCAACTAATGAAAAACTGTTTTTT. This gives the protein CASSLEGGATNEKLFF. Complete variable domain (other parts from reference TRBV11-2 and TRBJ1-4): EAGVAQSPRYKIIEKRQSVAFWCNPISGHATLYWYQQILGQGPKLLIQFQNNGVVDDSQLPKDRFSAERLKGVDSTLKIQPAKLEDSAVYLCASSLEGGATNEKLFFGSGTQLSVL.

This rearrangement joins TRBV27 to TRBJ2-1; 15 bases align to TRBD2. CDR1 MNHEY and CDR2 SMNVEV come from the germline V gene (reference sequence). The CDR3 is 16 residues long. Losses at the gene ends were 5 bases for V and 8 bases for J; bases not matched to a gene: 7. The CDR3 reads CASSRRRTSGGDEQFF. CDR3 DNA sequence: TGTGCCAGCAGTCGCCGACGGACTAGCGGGGGGGATGAGCAGTTCTTC.

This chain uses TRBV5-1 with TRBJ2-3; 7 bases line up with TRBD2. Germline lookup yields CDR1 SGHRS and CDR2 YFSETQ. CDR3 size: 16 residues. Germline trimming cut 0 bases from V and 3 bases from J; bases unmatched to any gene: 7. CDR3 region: CASSLAGGEWTDTQYF. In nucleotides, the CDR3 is TGCGCCAGCAGCTTGGCTGGGGGGGAATGGACAGATACGCAGTATTTT.

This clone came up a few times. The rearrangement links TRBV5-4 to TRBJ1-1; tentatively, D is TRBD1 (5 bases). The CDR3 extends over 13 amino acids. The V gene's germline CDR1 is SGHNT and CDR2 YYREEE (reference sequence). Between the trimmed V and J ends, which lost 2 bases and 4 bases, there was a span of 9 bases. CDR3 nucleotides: TGTGCCAGCAGCTTAAGGGGTGGCACTGAAGCTTTCTTT. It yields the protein CASSLRGGTEAFF. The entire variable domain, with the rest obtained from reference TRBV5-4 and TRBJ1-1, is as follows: ETGVTQSPTHLIKTRGQQVTLRCSSQSGHNTVSWYQQALGQGPQFIFQYYREEENGRGNFPPRFSGLQFPNYSSELNVNALELDDSALYLCASSLRGGTEAFFGQGTRLTVV.

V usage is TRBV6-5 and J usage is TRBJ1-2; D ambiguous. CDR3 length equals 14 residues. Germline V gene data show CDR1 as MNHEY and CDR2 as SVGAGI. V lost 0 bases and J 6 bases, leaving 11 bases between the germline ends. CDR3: CASSYSLGFDGYTF. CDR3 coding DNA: TGTGCCAGCAGTTACTCCCTTGGATTCGATGGCTACACCTTC.

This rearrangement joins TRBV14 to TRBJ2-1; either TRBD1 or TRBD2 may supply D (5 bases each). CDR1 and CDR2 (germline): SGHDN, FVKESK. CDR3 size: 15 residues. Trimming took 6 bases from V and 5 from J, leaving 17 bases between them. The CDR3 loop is CASRKQTGPHNEQFF. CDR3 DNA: TGTGCCAGCAGAAAACAAACGGGACCGCACAATGAGCAGTTCTTC.

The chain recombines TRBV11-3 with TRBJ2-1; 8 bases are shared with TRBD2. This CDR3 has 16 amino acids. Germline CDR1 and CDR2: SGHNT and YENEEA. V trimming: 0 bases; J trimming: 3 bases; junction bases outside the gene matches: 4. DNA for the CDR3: TGTGCCAGCAGCTTAGATAATCTAGCGGGCTACAATGAGCAGTTCTTC. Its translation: CASSLDNLAGYNEQFF. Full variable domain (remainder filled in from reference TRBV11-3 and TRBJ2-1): EAGVVQSPRYKIIEKKQPVAFWCNPISGHNTLYWYLQNLGQGPELLIRYENEEAVDDSQLPKDRFSAERLKGVDSTLKIQPAELGDSAVYLCASSLDNLAGYNEQFFGPGTRLTVL.

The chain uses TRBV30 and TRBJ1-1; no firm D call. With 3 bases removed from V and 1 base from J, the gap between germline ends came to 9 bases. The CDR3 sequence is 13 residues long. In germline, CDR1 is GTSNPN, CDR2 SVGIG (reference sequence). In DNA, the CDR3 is TGTGCCTGGAGGTGGGTGACGAACACTGAAGCTTTCTTT. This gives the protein CAWRWVTNTEAFF.

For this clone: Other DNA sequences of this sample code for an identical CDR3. CDR3 sequence: CASSGDRIYGYTF. The CDR3 DNA reads as TGTGCCAGCAGCGGGGACAGGATCTATGGCTACACCTTC. The chain is built from TRBV7-9 and TRBJ1-2; 8 bases fit TRBD1. The CDR3 is made up of 13 amino acids. J was trimmed by 4 bases and V by 5 bases; bases with no gene match: 3. Germline CDR1 and CDR2: SEHNR and FQNEAQ (reference sequence).

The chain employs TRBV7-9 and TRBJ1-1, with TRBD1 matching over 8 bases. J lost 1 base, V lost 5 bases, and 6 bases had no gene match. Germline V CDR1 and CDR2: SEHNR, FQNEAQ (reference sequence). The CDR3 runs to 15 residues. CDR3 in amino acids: CASSPGQERNTEAFF. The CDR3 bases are TGTGCCAGCAGCCCGGGACAGGAGAGGAACACTGAAGCTTTCTTT.

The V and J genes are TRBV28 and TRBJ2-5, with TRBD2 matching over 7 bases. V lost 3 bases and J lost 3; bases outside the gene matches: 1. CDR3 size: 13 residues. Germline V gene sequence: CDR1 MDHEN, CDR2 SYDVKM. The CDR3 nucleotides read TGTGCCAGCAGTTTGGGGGGGAAAGAGACCCAGTACTTC. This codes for CASSLGGKETQYF.

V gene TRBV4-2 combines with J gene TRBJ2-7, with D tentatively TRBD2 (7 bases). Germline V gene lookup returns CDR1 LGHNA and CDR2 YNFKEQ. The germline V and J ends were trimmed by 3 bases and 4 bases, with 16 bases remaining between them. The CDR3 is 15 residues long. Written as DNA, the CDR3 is TGTGCCAGCAGCCAGACCCGGGGGGCCAGTTACGAGCAGTACTTC. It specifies CASSQTRGASYEQYF.

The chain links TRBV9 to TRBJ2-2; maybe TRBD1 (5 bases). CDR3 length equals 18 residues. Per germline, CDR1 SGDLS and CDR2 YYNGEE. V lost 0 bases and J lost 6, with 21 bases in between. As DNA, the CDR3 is TGTGCCAGCAGCGTAGCCCATTCGACAGACTCTGGCTCCGGGGAGCTGTTTTTT. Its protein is CASSVAHSTDSGSGELFF.

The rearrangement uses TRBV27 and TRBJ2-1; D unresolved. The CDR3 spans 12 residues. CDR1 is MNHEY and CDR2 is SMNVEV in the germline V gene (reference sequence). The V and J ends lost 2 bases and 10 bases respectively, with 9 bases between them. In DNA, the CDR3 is TGTGCCAGCAGTTTACTCGAAGGGGAGCAGTTCTTC. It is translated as CASSLLEGEQFF.

The CDR3 coding sequence is TGTGCCAGCAGCCTCTCCTACGAGCAGTACTTC. Protein product: CASSLSYEQYF. The chain couples TRBV2 to TRBJ2-7; D not certain. The CDR3 is 11 residues long. V lost 6 bases to trimming and J lost 0 bases, with 3 bases between them. The V gene's germline CDR1 is SNHLY and CDR2 FYNNEI.

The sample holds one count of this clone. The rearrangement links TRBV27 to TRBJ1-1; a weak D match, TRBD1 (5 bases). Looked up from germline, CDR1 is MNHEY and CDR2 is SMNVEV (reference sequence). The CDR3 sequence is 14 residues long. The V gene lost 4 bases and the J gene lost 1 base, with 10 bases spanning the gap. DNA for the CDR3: TGTGCCAGCAGTTATGGTGGGACGAACACTGAAGCTTTCTTT. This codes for CASSYGGTNTEAFF.